This note documents a single TCR beta chain sequence. Its specificity is not known. This CDR3 is 15 amino acids long. Germline V gene sequence: CDR1 SGHTA, CDR2 FQGNSA. V shed 1 base and J shed 5 bases, with 12 bases lying between them. The data stem from a study of T cells after yellow fever vaccination. Study-level results: FACS-sorted repertoires might harbor abundant contaminating clonotypes from the bulk population.

TCRdb ran MiXCR on the 5' RACE reads and lists one entry per CDR3 protein. The sample has a few hundred thousand distinct CDR3 sequences; roughly 4% are singletons. The rearrangement uses TRBV7-2 and TRBJ1-5; no firm D call. The specimen was PBMCs, collected 5 days after the yellow fever booster vaccination. The TCR originated in a man aged 18 to 35 who received the YFV17D yellow fever vaccine. The CDR3 is CASSLVAVKDQPQHF. The CDR3 DNA follows: TGTGCCAGCAGCTTAGTGGCAGTTAAGGATCAGCCCCAGCATTTT.